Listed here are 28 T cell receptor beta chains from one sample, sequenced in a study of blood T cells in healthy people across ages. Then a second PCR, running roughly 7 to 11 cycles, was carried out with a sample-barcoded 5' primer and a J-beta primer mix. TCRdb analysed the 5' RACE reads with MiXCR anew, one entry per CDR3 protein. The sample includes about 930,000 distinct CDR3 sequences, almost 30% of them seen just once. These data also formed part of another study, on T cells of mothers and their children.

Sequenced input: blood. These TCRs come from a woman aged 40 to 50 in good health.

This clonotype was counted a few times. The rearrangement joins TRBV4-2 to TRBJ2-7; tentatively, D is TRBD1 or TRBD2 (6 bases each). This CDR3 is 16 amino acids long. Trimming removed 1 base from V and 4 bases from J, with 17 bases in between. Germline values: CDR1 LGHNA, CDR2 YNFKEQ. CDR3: CASSQGSTGTLYEQYF. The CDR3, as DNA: TGTGCCAGCAGCCAAGGATCAACAGGGACTCTTTACGAGCAGTACTTC.

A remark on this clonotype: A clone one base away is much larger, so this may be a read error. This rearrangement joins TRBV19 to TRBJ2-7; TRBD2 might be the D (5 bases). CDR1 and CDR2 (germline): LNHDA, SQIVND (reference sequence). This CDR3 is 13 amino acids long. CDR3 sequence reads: CVSSSRSSGEQYF. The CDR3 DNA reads TGTGTCAGTAGTTCCAGGAGTTCGGGGGAGCAGTACTTC.

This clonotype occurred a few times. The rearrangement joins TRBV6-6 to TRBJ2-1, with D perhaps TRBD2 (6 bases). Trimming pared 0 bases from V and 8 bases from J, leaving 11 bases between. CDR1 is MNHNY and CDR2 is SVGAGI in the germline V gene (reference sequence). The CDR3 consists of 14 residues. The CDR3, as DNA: TGTGCCAGCAGTTACTCGCCGGGGGACCATGAGCAGTTCTTC. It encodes CASSYSPGDHEQFF.

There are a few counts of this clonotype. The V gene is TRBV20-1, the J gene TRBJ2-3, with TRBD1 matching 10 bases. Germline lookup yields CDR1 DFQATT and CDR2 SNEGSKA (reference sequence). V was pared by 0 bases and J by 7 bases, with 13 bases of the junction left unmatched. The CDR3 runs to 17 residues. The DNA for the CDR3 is TGCAGTGCTAGAGATTCGGTCAGGGACAGGGGCCCAAATACGCAGTATTTT. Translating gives CSARDSVRDRGPNTQYF.

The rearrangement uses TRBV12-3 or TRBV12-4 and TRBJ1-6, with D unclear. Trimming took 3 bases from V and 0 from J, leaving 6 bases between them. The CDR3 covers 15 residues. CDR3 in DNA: TGTGCCAGCAGTTTGGCGAGCTCCTATAATTCACCCCTCCACTTT. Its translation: CASSLASSYNSPLHF.

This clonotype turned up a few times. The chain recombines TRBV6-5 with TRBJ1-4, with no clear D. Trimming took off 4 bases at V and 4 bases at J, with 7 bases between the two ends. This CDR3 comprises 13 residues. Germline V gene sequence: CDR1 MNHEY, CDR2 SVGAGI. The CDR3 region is CASSSEVNEKLFF. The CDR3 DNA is TGTGCCAGCAGTTCTGAGGTTAATGAAAAACTGTTTTTT.

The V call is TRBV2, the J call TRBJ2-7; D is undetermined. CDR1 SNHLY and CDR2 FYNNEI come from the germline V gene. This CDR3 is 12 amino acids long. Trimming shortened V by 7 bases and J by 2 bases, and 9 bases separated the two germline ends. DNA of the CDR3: TGTGCCAGCAATTCCCCGGCCTACGAGCAGTACTTC. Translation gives CASNSPAYEQYF.

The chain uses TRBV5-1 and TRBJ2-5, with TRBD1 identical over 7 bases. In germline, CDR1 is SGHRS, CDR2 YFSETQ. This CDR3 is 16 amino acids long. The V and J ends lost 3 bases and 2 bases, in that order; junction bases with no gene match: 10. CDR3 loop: CASSWTVTGQQETQYF. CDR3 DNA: TGCGCCAGCAGCTGGACCGTGACAGGGCAGCAAGAGACCCAGTACTTC.

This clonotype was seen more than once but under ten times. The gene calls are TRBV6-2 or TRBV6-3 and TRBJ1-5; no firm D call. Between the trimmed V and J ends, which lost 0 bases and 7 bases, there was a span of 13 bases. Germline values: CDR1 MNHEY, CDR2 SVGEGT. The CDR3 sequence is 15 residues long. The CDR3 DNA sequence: TGTGCCAGCAGTTACTCCCTCACGCGCCCCCAGCCCCAGCATTTT. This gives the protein CASSYSLTRPQPQHF.

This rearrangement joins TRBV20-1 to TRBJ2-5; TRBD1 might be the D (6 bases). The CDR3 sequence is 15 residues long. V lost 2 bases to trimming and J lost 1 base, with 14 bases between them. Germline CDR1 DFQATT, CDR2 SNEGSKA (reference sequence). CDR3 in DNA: TGCAGTGCTAGACTTCGAGGACAGTCCCAAGAGACCCAGTACTTC. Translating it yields CSARLRGQSQETQYF.

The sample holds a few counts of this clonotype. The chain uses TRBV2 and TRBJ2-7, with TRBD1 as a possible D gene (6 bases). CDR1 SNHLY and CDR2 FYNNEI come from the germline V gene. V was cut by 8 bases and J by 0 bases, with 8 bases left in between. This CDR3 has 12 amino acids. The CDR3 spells CASRQDSYEQYF. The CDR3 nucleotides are TGTGCCAGCCGACAGGACTCCTACGAGCAGTACTTC.

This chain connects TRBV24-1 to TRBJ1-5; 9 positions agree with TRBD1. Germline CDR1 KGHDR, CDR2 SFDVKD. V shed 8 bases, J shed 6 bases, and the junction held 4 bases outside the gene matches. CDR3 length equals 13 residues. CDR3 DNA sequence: TGTGCCACCAACAGGGGGCCGGGTCAGCCCCAGCATTTT. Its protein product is CATNRGPGQPQHF.

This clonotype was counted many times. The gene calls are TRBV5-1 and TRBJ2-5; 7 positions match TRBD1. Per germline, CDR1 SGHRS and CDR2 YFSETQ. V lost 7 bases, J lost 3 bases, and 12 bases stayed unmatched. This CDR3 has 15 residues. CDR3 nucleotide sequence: TGCGCCAGCGGCCCCGCCGGGACAGCTGAAGAGACCCAGTACTTC. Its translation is CASGPAGTAEETQYF.

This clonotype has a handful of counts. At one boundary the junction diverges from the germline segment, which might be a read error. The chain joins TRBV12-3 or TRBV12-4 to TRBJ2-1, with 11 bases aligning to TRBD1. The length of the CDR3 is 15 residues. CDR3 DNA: TGTGCCAGCAGTTCCACCGGGACAGGGGGATATGAACAGTTCTTC. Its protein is CASSSTGTGGYEQFF.

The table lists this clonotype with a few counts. The CDR3 nucleotides are TGTGCCAGCAGCCCGCGCCCCGGACCCAATGAGCAGTTCTTC. Encoded protein: CASSPRPGPNEQFF. The V and J genes are TRBV3-1 and TRBJ2-1; D is uncertain. Germline V lookup: CDR1 LGHDT, CDR2 YNNKEL (reference sequence). The CDR3 has 14 residues. V was pared by 4 bases and J by 6 bases, with 13 bases between.

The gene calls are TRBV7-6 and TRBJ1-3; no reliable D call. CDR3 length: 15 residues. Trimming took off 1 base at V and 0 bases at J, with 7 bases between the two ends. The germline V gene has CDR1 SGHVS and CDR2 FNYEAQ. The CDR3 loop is CASSLGGNSGNTIYF. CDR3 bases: TGTGCCAGCAGCTTAGGAGGTAACTCTGGAAACACCATATATTTT.

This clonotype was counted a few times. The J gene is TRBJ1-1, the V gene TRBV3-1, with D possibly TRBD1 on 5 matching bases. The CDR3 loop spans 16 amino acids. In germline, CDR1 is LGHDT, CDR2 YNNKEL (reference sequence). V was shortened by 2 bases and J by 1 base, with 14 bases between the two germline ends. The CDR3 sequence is CASSQRALGGNTEAFF. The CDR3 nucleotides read TGTGCCAGCAGCCAACGGGCTCTGGGGGGGAACACTGAAGCTTTCTTT.

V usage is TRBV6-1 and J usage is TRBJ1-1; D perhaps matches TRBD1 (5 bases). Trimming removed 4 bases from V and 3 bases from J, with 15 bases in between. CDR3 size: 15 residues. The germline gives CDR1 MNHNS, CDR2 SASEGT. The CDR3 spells CASSGGKLRDTEAFF. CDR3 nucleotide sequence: TGTGCCAGCAGTGGGGGGAAGTTAAGGGACACTGAAGCTTTCTTT.

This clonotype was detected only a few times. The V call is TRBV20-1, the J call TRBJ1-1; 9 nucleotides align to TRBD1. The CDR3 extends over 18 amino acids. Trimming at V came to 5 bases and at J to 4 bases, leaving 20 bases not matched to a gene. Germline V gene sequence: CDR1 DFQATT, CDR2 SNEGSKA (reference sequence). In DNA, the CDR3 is TGCAGTGCTGGAGCCCTAAGGACTGAGACAGGGGGAGGCACTGAAGCTTTCTTT. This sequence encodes CSAGALRTETGGGTEAFF.

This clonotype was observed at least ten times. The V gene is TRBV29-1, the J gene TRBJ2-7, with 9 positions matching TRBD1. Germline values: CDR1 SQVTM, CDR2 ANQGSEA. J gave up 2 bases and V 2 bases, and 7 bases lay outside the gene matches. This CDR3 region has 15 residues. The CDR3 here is CSVELSRDRAYEQYF. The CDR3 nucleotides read TGCAGCGTTGAATTGTCCCGGGACAGGGCCTACGAGCAGTACTTC.

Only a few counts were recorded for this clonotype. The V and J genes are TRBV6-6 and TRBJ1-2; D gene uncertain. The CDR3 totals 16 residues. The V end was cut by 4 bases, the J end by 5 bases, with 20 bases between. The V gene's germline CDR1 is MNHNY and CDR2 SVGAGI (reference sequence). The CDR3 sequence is CASSSLGVGQVYGYTF. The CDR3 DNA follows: TGTGCCAGCAGTTCTCTGGGTGTAGGGCAGGTGTATGGCTACACCTTC.

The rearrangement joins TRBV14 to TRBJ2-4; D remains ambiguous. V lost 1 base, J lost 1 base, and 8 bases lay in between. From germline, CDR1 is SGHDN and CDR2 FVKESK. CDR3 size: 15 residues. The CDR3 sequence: CASSQVEVAKNIQYF. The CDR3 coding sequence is TGTGCCAGCAGCCAAGTAGAGGTCGCCAAAAACATTCAGTACTTC.

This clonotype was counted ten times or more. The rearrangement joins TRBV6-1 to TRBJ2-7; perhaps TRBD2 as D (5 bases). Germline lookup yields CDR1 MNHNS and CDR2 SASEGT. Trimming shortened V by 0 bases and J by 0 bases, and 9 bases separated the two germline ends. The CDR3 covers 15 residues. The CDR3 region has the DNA TGTGCCAGCAGTGAAGCGCCGGGGAGCTCCTACGAGCAGTACTTC. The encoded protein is CASSEAPGSSYEQYF.

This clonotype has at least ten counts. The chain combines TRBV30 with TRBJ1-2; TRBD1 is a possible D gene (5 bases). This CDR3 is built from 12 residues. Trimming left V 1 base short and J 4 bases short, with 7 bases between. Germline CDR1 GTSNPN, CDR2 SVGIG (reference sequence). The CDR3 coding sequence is TGTGCCTGGAGTGGGGACCTCTATGGCTACACCTTC. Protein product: CAWSGDLYGYTF.

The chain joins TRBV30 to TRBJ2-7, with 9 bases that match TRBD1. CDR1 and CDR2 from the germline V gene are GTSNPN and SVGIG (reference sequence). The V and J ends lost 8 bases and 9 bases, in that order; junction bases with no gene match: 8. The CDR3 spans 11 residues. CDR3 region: CARAGQGAQYF. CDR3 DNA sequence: TGTGCCCGAGCGGGACAGGGTGCGCAGTACTTC.

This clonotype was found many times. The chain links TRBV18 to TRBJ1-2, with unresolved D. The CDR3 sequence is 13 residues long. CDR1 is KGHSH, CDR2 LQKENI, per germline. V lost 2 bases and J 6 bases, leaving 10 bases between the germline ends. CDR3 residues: CASSPWLTDGYTF. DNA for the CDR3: TGTGCCAGCTCACCATGGCTGACGGATGGCTACACCTTC.

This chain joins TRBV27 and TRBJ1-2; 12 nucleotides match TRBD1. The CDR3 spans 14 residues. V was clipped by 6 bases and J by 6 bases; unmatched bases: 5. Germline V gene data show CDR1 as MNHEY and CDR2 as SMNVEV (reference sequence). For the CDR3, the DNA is TGTGCCAGCAGAGGGGACAGGGGGCTAAATGGCTACACCTTC. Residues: CASRGDRGLNGYTF.

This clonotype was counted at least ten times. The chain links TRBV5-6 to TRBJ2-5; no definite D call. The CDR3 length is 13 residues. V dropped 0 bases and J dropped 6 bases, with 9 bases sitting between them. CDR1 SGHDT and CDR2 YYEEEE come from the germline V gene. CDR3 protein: CASSLGEVKTQYF. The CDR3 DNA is TGTGCCAGCAGCTTGGGTGAGGTGAAGACCCAGTACTTC.